The text below deals with one TCR beta chain. Its specificity is unknown. This sample stems from a study of T cell responses to AZD1222 COVID-19 vaccine. Notes on the study in general: Females made up more of the donors, who were largely white British, and clonal diversity may have come out too low. Every sample of the repertoires postdated the peak T cell response. Breadth and depth of Spike-specific TCRs rose after two AZD1222 doses.

Using immunoSEQ multiplex PCR, the repertoire was profiled, and TCRdb retains in-frame clones only, with some absent. The sample holds about 120,000 clones, 65% to 90% seen once. The CDR3 runs 14 residues. CDR1 is MDHEN, CDR2 SYDVKM, per germline. V shed 4 bases and J shed 3 bases, with 12 bases lying between them. The receptor was derived from an adult in good health. The sequences come from peripheral blood, collected on day 0 of AZD1222 vaccination. The chain combines TRBV28 with TRBJ1-2, with a possible D match to TRBD1 (5 bases). CDR3 coding DNA: TGTGCCAGCAGTTACCAGGGAGGTGACTATGGCTACACCTTC. It translates to CASSYQGGDYGYTF.